Following are 8 T cell receptor beta chains from one sample sequenced in a study of CD8 T cells in ankylosing spondylitis. TCRdb independently ran MiXCR on the 5' RACE reads; one entry per CDR3 protein. The sample lists approximately 35,000 distinct CDR3 sequences; approximately 15% were seen once. Sequenced input: blood. The receptors come from a male donor with ankylosing spondylitis or in good health (not recorded which).

The sample holds a few counts of this clonotype. The chain links TRBV20-1 to TRBJ1-1; D gene uncertain. Trimming pared 1 base from V and 1 base from J, leaving 7 bases between. The CDR3 is 13 residues long. Germline loops: CDR1 DFQATT, CDR2 SNEGSKA (reference sequence). The CDR3 nucleotides are TGCAGTGCTAGAGTAAGGGCGAACACTGAAGCTTTCTTT. Its translation is CSARVRANTEAFF.

The table lists this clonotype with a few counts. This chain uses TRBV25-1 with TRBJ1-1; possible D gene TRBD1, 6 bases. The CDR3 consists of 15 residues. The V gene's germline CDR1 is MGHDK and CDR2 SYGVNS. Trimming left V 2 bases short and J 0 bases short, with 10 bases between. The CDR3 is CASSEPGALNTEAFF. DNA of the CDR3: TGTGCCAGCAGTGAACCAGGGGCGCTGAACACTGAAGCTTTCTTT.

This clonotype turned up a few times. V and J are TRBV29-1 and TRBJ2-3; 10 bases fit TRBD2. The CDR3 spans 13 residues. J was trimmed by 6 bases and V by 4 bases; bases with no gene match: 4. Germline CDR1 is SQVTM and CDR2 is ANQGSEA. CDR3 loop: CSVGLAGVDTQYF. The CDR3 DNA sequence: TGCAGCGTTGGGCTAGCGGGAGTGGATACGCAGTATTTT.

This clonotype was seen a few times. The rearrangement uses TRBV6-5 and TRBJ2-1, with 11 bases identical to TRBD2. Germline V lookup: CDR1 MNHEY, CDR2 SVGAGI. The CDR3 extends over 15 amino acids. Germline trimming cut 6 bases from V and 7 bases from J; bases unmatched to any gene: 8. CDR3 bases: TGTGCCAGCAGAATGATAGCGGGAGGGCTTAATGAGCAGTTCTTC. Its protein product is CASRMIAGGLNEQFF.

This clonotype was recorded at least ten times. The CDR3 region has the DNA TGTGCCAGCAGCACCCAGGCGAACACTGAAGCTTTCTTT. Protein: CASSTQANTEAFF. This sequence joins TRBV7-9 and TRBJ1-1; no clear D. The CDR3 runs 13 residues. The V gene lost 5 bases and the J gene lost 1 base, with 8 bases spanning the gap. CDR1 and CDR2 from the germline V gene are SEHNR and FQNEAQ (reference sequence).

In its sample, this clonotype was seen a few times. This rearrangement joins TRBV28 to TRBJ1-1, with 7 bases aligning to TRBD1. The J segment lost 4 bases and the V segment lost 8 bases, leaving 19 bases of the junction unmatched. This CDR3 spans 17 amino acids. Germline values: CDR1 MDHEN, CDR2 SYDVKM. In DNA form, the CDR3 reads TGTGCCAGCCCCAGGAGGGGGGAGAGGGGGCGAGGCACTGAAGCTTTCTTT. Translation gives CASPRRGERGRGTEAFF.

This clonotype has more than one count but fewer than ten. The chain joins TRBV5-1 to TRBJ2-1; 9 bases match TRBD2. The CDR3 is made up of 18 amino acids. Germline loops: CDR1 SGHRS, CDR2 YFSETQ. V was clipped by 4 bases and J by 0 bases; unmatched bases: 11. The CDR3 bases are TGCGCCAGCAGCCAGAAAGTTAGCGGGGGACTCTCCTACAATGAGCAGTTCTTC. Protein: CASSQKVSGGLSYNEQFF.

This chain uses TRBV4-1 with TRBJ1-1; D unclear. Germline CDR1 MGHRA, CDR2 YSYEKL. The CDR3 is 16 amino acids. Trimming pared 1 base from V and 1 base from J, leaving 13 bases between. CDR3 nucleotide sequence: TGCGCCAGCAGCCAAGTTTCAAACAGTCCGAACACTGAAGCTTTCTTT. Residues: CASSQVSNSPNTEAFF.